This T cell receptor beta chain was captured by sequencing in a study of spatial heterogeneity in lung cancer. On the study more broadly: Compared with alpha-chain sequences, beta-chain sequences were consistently detected in greater numbers.

Specified time point: sample taken at primary tumor resection. Whole RNA, which was extracted from tumor, nontumor lung tissue or frozen PBMC, was sequenced without any cell sorting. The donor group consisted of over 55 patients who had untreated, early-stage non-small cell lung cancer. Every molecule of TCR cDNA had its own unique molecular identifier. MiXCR, applied by TCRdb to the 5' RACE reads, yields one record per CDR3 protein. The repertoire holds tens of thousands of distinct CDR3 sequences, with about an eighth as singletons. Findings and caveats of the study: Ubiquitous expanded tumor TCRs appeared in blood more at resection than follow-up.

Regarding this clonotype: The target antigen is unknown.

The ends were cut back, 1 base at V and 5 bases at J, with 15 bases in the middle. The CDR3 is 15 residues long. From germline, CDR1 is SGHKS and CDR2 YYEKEE (reference sequence). Sequences were derived from PBMCs, sampled at surgery. The chain combines TRBV5-5 with TRBJ2-5; D unresolved. This TCR came from a male donor with early-stage non-small cell lung cancer. CDR3 region: CASSLWQNLLETQYF. The CDR3 DNA is TGTGCCAGCAGCTTGTGGCAGAATCTTCTCGAGACCCAGTACTTC. Based on the CDR3 plus reference TRBV5-5 and TRBJ2-5, the full variable domain is DAGVTQSPTHLIKTRGQQVTLRCSPISGHKSVSWYQQVLGQGPQFIFQYYEKEERGRGNFPDRFSARQFPNYSSELNVNALLLGDSALYLCASSLWQNLLETQYFGPGTRLLVL.